The 22 T cell receptor beta chains below come from one sample, sequenced in a study of cytomegalovirus exposure and HLA in healthy donors. The repertoire was sequenced with immunoSEQ multiplex PCR; TCRdb's copy has only in-frame clones and lacks some. The sample yields around 94,000 clones, about 95% seen once. Sequenced: PBMCs. Every receptor here comes from a woman under 30 in good health and CMV-seronegative.

This chain joins TRBV5-1 and TRBJ1-1, with D perhaps TRBD1 (6 bases). V dropped 7 bases and J dropped 7 bases, with 11 bases sitting between them. Germline V gives CDR1 SGHRS, CDR2 YFSETQ. This CDR3 is built from 11 residues. CDR3 sequence: CASGETGEAFF. CDR3 sequence (DNA): TGCGCCAGCGGGGAGACAGGTGAAGCTTTCTTT.

This rearrangement joins TRBV27 to TRBJ2-7; 8 bases align to TRBD1. CDR1 and CDR2 from the germline V gene are MNHEY and SMNVEV (reference sequence). This CDR3 spans 12 amino acids. The junction had 5 bases not matched to a gene; V was cut back by 10 bases and J by 3 bases. CDR3 DNA: TGTGCCACCCGGACAGGGTTCTACGAGCAGTACTTC. This encodes CATRTGFYEQYF.

The gene calls are TRBV6-1 and TRBJ2-5; 9 positions match TRBD2. This CDR3 has 15 residues. V shed 1 base, J shed 4 bases, and the junction held 4 bases outside the gene matches. Germline CDR1 and CDR2: MNHNS and SASEGT. The CDR3: CASSEGSGGSETQYF. DNA of the CDR3: TGTGCCAGCAGTGAAGGGAGCGGGGGGTCAGAGACCCAGTACTTC.

The genes are TRBV27 and TRBJ2-5; D may be TRBD2 (5 bases). Trimming took 6 bases from V and 4 from J, leaving 15 bases between them. Germline V gene data show CDR1 as MNHEY and CDR2 as SMNVEV (reference sequence). CDR3 length: 14 residues. DNA for the CDR3: TGTGCCAGCAGAAAGGACGGGATTTTAGAGACCCAGTACTTC. This gives the protein CASRKDGILETQYF.

The rearrangement uses TRBV6-6 and TRBJ2-3; D ambiguous. Trimming left V 2 bases short and J 6 bases short, with 3 bases between. Germline values: CDR1 MNHNY, CDR2 SVGAGI (reference sequence). This CDR3 region has 11 residues. CDR3 coding DNA: TGTGCCAGCAGTTACCAGGATACGCAGTATTTT. It yields the protein CASSYQDTQYF.

This chain uses TRBV7-9 with TRBJ1-5; D uncertain. V shed 2 bases and J shed 0 bases, with 8 bases lying between them. Per germline, CDR1 SEHNR and CDR2 FQNEAQ (reference sequence). The CDR3 consists of 15 residues. The CDR3: CASSLSGYSNQPQHF. Written as DNA, the CDR3 is TGTGCCAGCAGCTTATCGGGTTATAGCAATCAGCCCCAGCATTTT.

This chain joins TRBV14 and TRBJ2-7, with 14 bases matching TRBD2. CDR1 and CDR2 from the germline V gene are SGHDN and FVKESK. The CDR3 has 16 residues. Losses at the gene ends were 1 base for V and 2 bases for J; bases not matched to a gene: 1. The CDR3 nucleotides are TGTGCCAGCAGCCAAGGACTAGCGGGAGGGCCCTACGAGCAGTACTTC. Translating it yields CASSQGLAGGPYEQYF.

The chain joins TRBV6-5 to TRBJ1-5; no firm D call. The CDR3 covers 14 residues. CDR1 is MNHEY, CDR2 SVGAGI, per germline. V lost 2 bases to trimming and J lost 5 bases, with 10 bases between them. The CDR3 sequence is CASSYNRVDQPQHF. CDR3 in DNA: TGTGCCAGCAGTTACAACCGGGTAGATCAGCCCCAGCATTTT.

This chain joins TRBV9 and TRBJ2-3; D gene uncertain. Trimming took 0 bases from V and 1 from J, leaving 3 bases between them. The CDR3 is 13 residues long. CDR1 and CDR2 from the germline V gene are SGDLS and YYNGEE. The DNA of the CDR3 is TGTGCCAGCAGCGTAGCTGGCACAGATACGCAGTATTTT. It yields the protein CASSVAGTDTQYF.

The V gene is TRBV2, the J gene TRBJ1-2; no reliable D call. The CDR3 extends over 14 amino acids. The V gene's germline CDR1 is SNHLY and CDR2 FYNNEI. V was clipped by 6 bases and J by 8 bases, with 19 bases between them. The CDR3 here is CASSPPNRGMGYTF. CDR3 DNA sequence: TGTGCCAGCAGCCCCCCAAATCGGGGTATGGGCTACACCTTC.

The J gene is TRBJ1-3, the V gene TRBV5-6; perhaps TRBD1 as D (6 bases). Trimming took 4 bases from V and 5 from J, leaving 10 bases between them. The CDR3 contains 13 residues. In germline, CDR1 is SGHDT, CDR2 YYEEEE. The CDR3 region is CASSQDSRNTIYF. CDR3 in DNA: TGTGCCAGCAGCCAGGACAGTCGAAACACCATATATTTT.

This chain links TRBV5-5 with TRBJ1-5, with no clear D. Trimming removed 2 bases from V and 2 bases from J, with 11 bases in between. Germline V lookup: CDR1 SGHKS, CDR2 YYEKEE (reference sequence). This CDR3 has 15 amino acids. The CDR3 DNA follows: TGTGCCAGCAGCTTCGGGGTCGGTGGCAATCAGCCCCAGCATTTT. Translated, it gives CASSFGVGGNQPQHF.

This clone was seen a single time. The DNA for the CDR3 is TGCAGTGCTTGGACTAGGAATGAGCAGTTCTTC. It specifies CSAWTRNEQFF. The chain recombines TRBV20-1 with TRBJ2-1; 7 bases match TRBD2. V gave up 5 bases and J gave up 7 bases; unmatched junction bases: 2. The CDR3 is made up of 11 amino acids. Looked up from germline, CDR1 is DFQATT and CDR2 is SNEGSKA (reference sequence).

The chain has TRBV7-8 and TRBJ1-2; weak D call: TRBD1 (5 bases). V dropped 2 bases and J dropped 7 bases, with 11 bases sitting between them. The CDR3 is 13 residues long. Germline V lookup: CDR1 SGHVS, CDR2 FQNEAQ. The CDR3 DNA reads as TGTGCCAGCAGCTTAAATGCAGGGTCTGGCTACACCTTC. This encodes CASSLNAGSGYTF.

The J gene is TRBJ1-5, the V gene TRBV6-1, with D unresolved. Between the trimmed V and J ends, which lost 0 bases and 0 bases, there was a span of 9 bases. The CDR3 is made up of 16 amino acids. Germline CDR1 reads MNHNS; CDR2 reads SASEGT. Written as DNA, the CDR3 is TGTGCCAGCAGTGAAGCGGCAGACTATAGCAATCAGCCCCAGCATTTT. Translating gives CASSEAADYSNQPQHF.

The genes are TRBV5-1 and TRBJ2-3, with 12 nucleotides matching TRBD2. With 3 bases clipped from V and 2 bases from J, the junction kept 4 bases outside the gene matches. The CDR3 is 16 residues long. Germline CDR1 SGHRS, CDR2 YFSETQ. For the CDR3, the DNA is TGCGCCAGCAGCTCCAGACTAGCGGGGGACACAGATACGCAGTATTTT. Protein: CASSSRLAGDTDTQYF.

The chain joins TRBV4-2 to TRBJ2-3, with D perhaps matching TRBD1 (6 bases). The CDR3 spans 17 residues. Trimming took off 0 bases at V and 3 bases at J, with 16 bases between the two ends. Germline V gene data show CDR1 as LGHNA and CDR2 as YNFKEQ. Written as DNA, the CDR3 is TGTGCCAGCAGCCAAGAACGGTCGGGAAGGGGGACAGATACGCAGTATTTT. It specifies CASSQERSGRGTDTQYF.

The chain uses TRBV30 and TRBJ2-7; TRBD2 agrees at 10 bases. Trimming cost V 2 bases and J 13 bases; bases outside gene matches: 5. The CDR3 has 11 amino acids. Germline-derived CDR1 and CDR2 are GTSNPN and SVGIG (reference sequence). CDR3 DNA sequence: TGTGCCTGGAGTACTAGCGGGGCCTATTACTTC. Protein: CAWSTSGAYYF.

The rearrangement links TRBV14 to TRBJ2-1, with 14 bases lining up with TRBD2. Germline V gene lookup returns CDR1 SGHDN and CDR2 FVKESK. Unmatched junction bases numbered 8, after V lost 4 bases and J lost 0 bases. The CDR3 loop spans 19 amino acids. The DNA for the CDR3 is TGTGCCAGCAGCCTTTCGAGAGGGACTAGCGGGAGCTCCTACAATGAGCAGTTCTTC. Translating gives CASSLSRGTSGSSYNEQFF.

The chain combines TRBV7-2 with TRBJ2-7; D is perhaps TRBD1 (5 bases). V was trimmed by 5 bases and J by 2 bases, leaving 22 bases between them. The length of the CDR3 is 17 residues. CDR1 and CDR2 (germline): SGHTA, FQGNSA. The CDR3 coding sequence is TGTGCCAGCAGCCCCCAAGGAGTGGGGCCCCGCGCCTACGAGCAGTACTTC. Residues: CASSPQGVGPRAYEQYF.

This clone has just one count. The chain recombines TRBV6-1 with TRBJ1-2; weak D call: TRBD1 (5 bases). The CDR3 consists of 12 residues. Germline V lookup: CDR1 MNHNS, CDR2 SASEGT. CDR3 bases: TGTGCTGCCCCCCAGGGAAACTATGGCTACACCTTC. It yields the protein CAAPQGNYGYTF.

The chain links TRBV7-6 to TRBJ2-3; D is ambiguous. V lost 5 bases to trimming and J lost 9 bases, with 12 bases between them. The CDR3 is 12 residues long. CDR1 and CDR2 from the germline V gene are SGHVS and FNYEAQ. CDR3 sequence (DNA): TGTGCCAGCAGCCACTTCACCCCGACGCAGTATTTT. Translation: CASSHFTPTQYF.